This entry is about one T cell receptor beta chain. As yet, its antigen is unknown. The data stem from a study of cytomegalovirus exposure and HLA in healthy donors. Study-wide background: From some 180 million T cells, an earlier analysis saw some 120 million unique TCR beta sequences. General study findings and limits: Per a prior analysis, the majority of TCR beta V segments were productive roughly 87% or roughly 30% of the time. V- and J-gene trimming in TCR beta was tied to a missense DCLRE1C variant by an analysis performed later.

PCR was performed using 60 Vbeta and 13 Jbeta primers. Assay used: immunoSEQ multiplex PCR; TCRdb lists only in-frame clones, some missing. The repertoire holds approximately 210,000 clones, more than 85% seen once, with approximately 1.7% in the top ten. The ends were cut back, 3 bases at V and 4 bases at J, with 9 bases in the middle. Germline CDR1 and CDR2: GTSNPN and SVGIG (reference sequence). This CDR3 region has 12 residues. The sequenced sample was PBMCs. The chain links TRBV30 to TRBJ1-1, with TRBD1 as a possible D gene (5 bases). This TCR came from a young woman in good health and CMV-seronegative. This chain's CDR3 is CAWRRGGTEAFF. CDR3 coding DNA: TGTGCCTGGAGGAGGGGAGGCACTGAAGCTTTCTTT.